This TCR beta chain was found in a study of T cell responses to AZD1222 COVID-19 vaccine (dated by TCRdb to the early 2020s). Looking at the study overall: Because spike-specific TCR depth and breadth did not differ between the two schedules, AZD1222 recipients who got a second dose at roughly 4 weeks were pooled with those who got a second dose at roughly 12 weeks. Trial participants were enrolled by age into subgroups of 18-55, 56-69 and 70-plus years, and around 150, 28 and 57 TCR-sequenced participants, respectively, were included in these subgroups. A total of 230 to 250 trial participants underwent TCR sequencing, of whom roughly 210 received two doses of AZD1222 and about 25 received two doses of the MenACWY control vaccine.

CDR1 and CDR2 were assigned from the germline V gene (reference sequence) as PRHDT and FYEKMQ. The CDR3 runs 15 amino acids, cysteine and phenylalanine included. Only the CDR3 region is kept as DNA, spanning 45 bases read in frame from base 1. V and J are trimmed by 5 bases and 4 bases, and the gene matches miss 8 bases of the junction. The CDR3 regions of human TCRbeta chains were subjected to immunosequencing. Turning to the authors' computational methods: TCRs in the repertoires were matched against a reference library of SARS-CoV-2-specific TCRs that had been generated with the MIRA antigen-specificity platform. Breadth was defined as the fraction of unique TCRs that were SARS-CoV-2-associated. Depth was defined as the fraction of total T cells that were SARS-CoV-2-associated. Using the MIRA data, every spike-specific TCR was mapped to the spike region that the TCR reacted to and assigned to either a CD4 or a CD8 class. Log10-transformed breadth and depth values were compared by one-way ANOVA with Sidak's multiple comparisons tests. The table comes from immuneACCESS by way of TCRdb, which keeps in-frame sequences with V and J called. Part of the clones is missing from these tables; in studies checked, under half for an unresolved V gene and the rest for unknown reasons. Clone size and the V and J calls come from that table; the DNA yielded D and trimming. This sample gives about 130,000 clones in total; 93% of them show up just once. The ten largest make up approximately 0.85% of the sample.

Remarks on this clone: Its recognized antigen is unknown. Base qualities are not provided; no much larger clone lies one nucleotide away.

Broad study findings and their caveats: Because no day 14 peak-response samples were available, the repertoires could be characterized only after the peak T cell response. After two AZD1222 doses, spike-specific TCR breadth and depth were significantly higher than at day 0 and than in MenACWY recipients. Most participants were white British and females outnumbered males, and the authors suggested that clonal diversity may have been underestimated. Nearly half of unique spike-specific TCRs reportedly recognized epitopes outside regions mutated in the B.1.351 and B.1.1.7 variants. Conclusions about previously exposed vaccinees are limited because only six or seven AZD1222 recipients were SARS-CoV-2 seropositive at baseline. In the small 56-69-year group, the increase in depth fell short of significance, most likely because of low power. The vaccine-associated CD4 TCRs covered the entire spike protein, and the dominant responses fell in regions 160-218 and 743-854.

The time point label for this specimen denotes: baseline before first vaccination. Vaccinee samples came from UK trials COV001 and COV002, including a single-blind randomized controlled phase 2/3 trial of AZD1222 (ChAdOx1 nCoV-19) in healthy adults. For TCRbeta chain sequencing, PBMC samples were collected from trial participants at day 0 and at day 28 after the second dose. The receptor's source is an adult in good health. The chain is made from TRBV13 and TRBJ1-2, with 9 middle bases fitting TRBD1. Sequencing was performed on peripheral blood, taken on day 0 of AZD1222 vaccination. For the CDR3, the sequence is CASSPGQGISYGYTF. The sequence in DNA is TGTGCCAGCAGCCCCGGACAGGGGATTTCCTATGGCTACACCTTC.